Shown below are 17 T cell receptor beta chains from a single sample sequenced in a study of PD-1 blockade in classical Hodgkin lymphoma. The assay was immunoSEQ multiplex PCR, and TCRdb's table has in-frame clones only and misses some. The sample has roughly 20,000 clones, approximately 84% seen once. Each and every patient relapsed after autologous stem cell transplantation, and patients got differing brentuximab vedotin exposure. Sample: peripheral blood mononuclear cells (PBMCs), taken at baseline. These receptors all stem from a human donor with classical Hodgkin lymphoma.

V gene TRBV18 combines with J gene TRBJ2-7, with 10 positions matching TRBD1. Germline trimming cut 4 bases from V and 3 bases from J; bases unmatched to any gene: 3. Germline CDR1 reads KGHSH; CDR2 reads LQKENI. This CDR3 has 14 residues. The CDR3 loop reads CASSLGQGVYEQYF. CDR3 DNA sequence: TGTGCCAGCTCACTCGGACAGGGGGTCTACGAGCAGTACTTC.

DNA of the CDR3: TGTGCCAGCAGCTTAAACCAAAGGAATGAAGCTTTCTTT. Encoded protein: CASSLNQRNEAFF. The chain employs TRBV11-3 and TRBJ1-1; D gene ambiguous. Germline V gene data show CDR1 as SGHNT and CDR2 as YENEEA. This CDR3 is 13 amino acids long. V shed 2 bases and J shed 7 bases, with 11 bases lying between them. Full variable domain (outside the CDR3, taken from reference TRBV11-3 and TRBJ1-1): EAGVVQSPRYKIIEKKQPVAFWCNPISGHNTLYWYLQNLGQGPELLIRYENEEAVDDSQLPKDRFSAERLKGVDSTLKIQPAELGDSAVYLCASSLNQRNEAFFGQGTRLTVV.

The rearrangement joins TRBV5-1 to TRBJ2-1; D unresolved. CDR3 length: 11 residues. The V and J ends lost 2 bases and 14 bases respectively, with 11 bases between them. Germline V lookup: CDR1 SGHRS, CDR2 YFSETQ. CDR3 amino acids: CASSLGTSEFF. CDR3 sequence (DNA): TGCGCCAGCAGCTTAGGAACGTCGGAGTTCTTC.

CDR3 residues: CASSHKRGEGYEQYF. The CDR3 DNA is TGCGCCAGCAGCCACAAACGGGGGGAGGGCTACGAGCAGTACTTC. The V and J genes are TRBV4-1 and TRBJ2-7; TRBD2 matches 7 bases. CDR1 is MGHRA and CDR2 is YSYEKL in the germline V gene. The ends lost 3 bases at V and 3 bases at J; junction bases unmatched: 8. This CDR3 has 15 amino acids.

This clone was counted a single time. The rearrangement joins TRBV20-1 to TRBJ2-5, with 9 bases lining up with TRBD2. Germline-derived CDR1 and CDR2 are DFQATT and SNEGSKA (reference sequence). CDR3 size: 11 residues. The CDR3 loop is CRARGGGTQYF. As DNA, the CDR3 is TGCAGGGCGCGGGGGGGCGGGACCCAGTACTTC.

J is TRBJ2-5 and V is TRBV7-9, with 7 bases lining up with TRBD2. Germline V gives CDR1 SEHNR, CDR2 FQNEAQ (reference sequence). With V trimmed by 3 bases and J by 1 base, 8 bases remained unmatched. The length of the CDR3 is 16 residues. The CDR3: CASSFLGRALQETQYF. For the CDR3, the DNA is TGTGCCAGCAGCTTTTTAGGGAGGGCGCTCCAAGAGACCCAGTACTTC.

This clone has more than one count but fewer than ten. The rearrangement uses TRBV2 and TRBJ2-3; D uncertain. There are 14 residues in the CDR3. Germline CDR1 reads SNHLY; CDR2 reads FYNNEI. V was clipped by 10 bases and J by 0 bases, with 14 bases between them. This chain's CDR3 is CATKPLTSTDTQYF. Written as DNA, the CDR3 is TGTGCCACCAAACCACTGACCAGCACAGATACGCAGTATTTT.

This sequence joins TRBV28 and TRBJ2-3; 7 bases match TRBD1. The CDR3 loop spans 12 amino acids. The trim removed 3 bases at V and 8 bases at J, leaving 2 bases unmatched. CDR1 and CDR2 from the germline V gene are MDHEN and SYDVKM. The CDR3 nucleotides are TGTGCCAGCAGTTTCAACAGGGGTACGCAGTATTTT. Translation: CASSFNRGTQYF.

The CDR3 region has the DNA TGTGCCAGCAGCTTCGCGGGGGCCCTATACGAGCAGTACTTC. This encodes CASSFAGALYEQYF. The chain is built from TRBV7-2 and TRBJ2-7; possibly TRBD2 for D (7 bases). The length of the CDR3 is 14 residues. V shed 3 bases and J shed 4 bases, with 13 bases lying between them. In germline, CDR1 is SGHTA, CDR2 FQGNSA.

The rearrangement uses TRBV5-8 and TRBJ2-7; maybe TRBD1 (6 bases). The CDR3 sequence is 14 residues long. Trimming removed 6 bases at V and 6 bases at J, with 19 bases between. Looked up from germline, CDR1 is SGHTS and CDR2 is YDEGEE. CDR3 protein: CASKATTTGGEQYF. The CDR3 nucleotides are TGTGCCAGCAAAGCTACTACGACAGGAGGCGAGCAGTACTTC.

The chain carries TRBV28 and TRBJ1-4; a weak D match, TRBD1 (6 bases). The CDR3 has 14 amino acids. V dropped 6 bases and J dropped 8 bases, with 16 bases sitting between them. Germline loops: CDR1 MDHEN, CDR2 SYDVKM. The CDR3 here is CASRSTGSWEKLFF. CDR3 DNA: TGTGCCAGCAGGTCGACAGGCAGCTGGGAAAAACTGTTTTTT.

V is TRBV9 and J is TRBJ2-5; 12 bases agree with TRBD2. This CDR3 spans 18 amino acids. The V gene end was trimmed by 3 bases and the J gene end by 5 bases; junction bases not matched to a gene: 14. CDR1 SGDLS and CDR2 YYNGEE come from the germline V gene. Written as DNA, the CDR3 is TGTGCCAGCAGCGCCGGCTCGAGACTAGCGGGGGCGGTCGAGACCCAGTACTTC. It translates to CASSAGSRLAGAVETQYF. Looking up the rest from reference TRBV9 and TRBJ2-5 gives the full variable domain: DSGVTQTPKHLITATGQRVTLRCSPRSGDLSVYWYQQSLDQGLQFLIQYYNGEERAKGNILERFSAQQFPDLHSELNLSSLELGDSALYFCASSAGSRLAGAVETQYFGPGTRLLVL.

The genes are TRBV4-1 and TRBJ2-1, with D uncertain. CDR1 and CDR2 from the germline V gene are MGHRA and YSYEKL. V lost 1 base, J lost 8 bases, and 6 bases lay in between. This CDR3 has 12 amino acids. The CDR3 loop reads CASSQATDEQFF. CDR3 nucleotides: TGCGCCAGCAGCCAAGCAACAGATGAGCAGTTCTTC.

The chain carries TRBV5-4 and TRBJ2-1; no reliable D call. V dropped 3 bases and J dropped 4 bases, with 11 bases sitting between them. This CDR3 has 14 amino acids. Germline-derived CDR1 and CDR2 are SGHNT and YYREEE (reference sequence). The CDR3 sequence is CASSSPSIYNEQFF. As DNA, the CDR3 is TGTGCCAGCAGCTCCCCTTCTATATACAATGAGCAGTTCTTC.

The sample holds one count of this clone. The chain is built from TRBV12-5 and TRBJ2-2; D possibly corresponds to TRBD1 (5 bases). Germline lookup yields CDR1 LGHNT and CDR2 FRNRAP. V lost 7 bases and J 3 bases, leaving 18 bases between the germline ends. This CDR3 comprises 16 residues. The CDR3 reads CASATLFDSYTGELFF. The CDR3, as DNA: TGTGCTAGTGCCACTTTGTTCGACAGTTACACCGGGGAGCTGTTTTTT.

The chain couples TRBV9 to TRBJ1-2; weak D call: TRBD1 (5 bases). Deletions cut 3 bases from V and 8 bases from J, with 17 bases between. This CDR3 has 14 residues. The V gene's germline CDR1 is SGDLS and CDR2 YYNGEE. The CDR3 reads CASSAGRRASGYTF. The CDR3 DNA reads TGTGCCAGCAGCGCGGGACGGCGGGCGTCGGGCTACACCTTC.

The rearrangement uses TRBV14 and TRBJ1-1; weak D call: TRBD1 (6 bases). Trimming took 2 bases from V and 6 from J, leaving 16 bases between them. The CDR3 is 15 residues long. Germline CDR1 and CDR2: SGHDN and FVKESK. The CDR3 region is CASSQRLGEGAEAFF. The CDR3 DNA sequence: TGTGCCAGCAGCCAACGCCTGGGAGAGGGGGCTGAAGCTTTCTTT.